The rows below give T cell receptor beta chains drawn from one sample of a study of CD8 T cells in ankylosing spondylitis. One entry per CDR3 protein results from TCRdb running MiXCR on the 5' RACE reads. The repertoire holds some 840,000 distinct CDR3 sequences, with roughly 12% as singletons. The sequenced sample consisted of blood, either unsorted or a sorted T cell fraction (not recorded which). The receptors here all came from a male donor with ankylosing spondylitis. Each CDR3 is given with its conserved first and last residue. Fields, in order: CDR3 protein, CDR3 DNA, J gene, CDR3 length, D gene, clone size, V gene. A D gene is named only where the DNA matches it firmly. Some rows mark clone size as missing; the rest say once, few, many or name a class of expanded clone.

cdr3_aa: CASSPAGNIQYF; cdr3_nt: TGTGCCAGCAGCCCCGCTGGAAACATTCAGTACTTC; j_call: TRBJ2-4; cdr3_length: 12; d_call: NA; clone_size: few; v_call: TRBV11-2
cdr3_aa: CSVSGDALETEAFF; cdr3_nt: TGCAGTGTTTCCGGAGACGCCCTGGAAACTGAAGCTTTCTTT; j_call: TRBJ1-1; cdr3_length: 14; d_call: NA; clone_size: many; v_call: TRBV20-1
cdr3_aa: CASRSGLSDTQYF; cdr3_nt: TGTGCCAGCAGGTCCGGACTTTCAGATACGCAGTATTTT; j_call: TRBJ2-3; cdr3_length: 13; d_call: NA; clone_size: NA; v_call: TRBV12-3/TRBV12-4
cdr3_aa: CSVARGRGDTQYF; cdr3_nt: TGCAGCGTGGCACGGGGGAGGGGAGATACGCAGTATTTT; j_call: TRBJ2-3; cdr3_length: 13; d_call: TRBD2; clone_size: NA; v_call: TRBV29-1
cdr3_aa: CASSHRGLPFPQNIQYF; cdr3_nt: TGTGCCAGCAGCCATAGGGGACTACCTTTCCCCCAGAACATTCAGTACTTC; j_call: TRBJ2-4; cdr3_length: 17; d_call: TRBD2; clone_size: few; v_call: TRBV4-2
cdr3_aa: CASSLLPGTANQETQYF; cdr3_nt: TGCGCCAGCAGTCTGCTACCCGGGACGGCGAACCAAGAGACCCAGTACTTC; j_call: TRBJ2-5; cdr3_length: 17; d_call: NA; clone_size: few; v_call: TRBV5-1
cdr3_aa: CATSGRARNTQYF; cdr3_nt: TGTGCCACTAGCGGGAGGGCCAGGAATACGCAGTATTTT; j_call: TRBJ2-3; cdr3_length: 13; d_call: TRBD2; clone_size: NA; v_call: TRBV25-1
cdr3_aa: CASSLVAGVGYEQYF; cdr3_nt: TGTGCCAGCAGCTTAGTAGCGGGAGTGGGCTACGAGCAGTACTTC; j_call: TRBJ2-7; cdr3_length: 15; d_call: TRBD2; clone_size: many; v_call: TRBV7-2
cdr3_aa: CATSAQLQGAGDIQYF; cdr3_nt: TGTGCCACCAGCGCTCAACTCCAGGGAGCAGGAGACATTCAGTACTTC; j_call: TRBJ2-4; cdr3_length: 16; d_call: NA; clone_size: many; v_call: TRBV15
cdr3_aa: CASSARQGLLGTNGYTF; cdr3_nt: TGCGCCAGCAGCGCGCGACAGGGACTATTGGGGACTAATGGCTACACCTTC; j_call: TRBJ1-2; cdr3_length: 17; d_call: TRBD1; clone_size: NA; v_call: TRBV4-3
cdr3_aa: CASSPREVAYEQYF; cdr3_nt: TGTGCCAGCAGTCCCCGGGAAGTAGCCTACGAGCAGTACTTC; j_call: TRBJ2-7; cdr3_length: 14; d_call: NA; clone_size: many; v_call: TRBV12-3/TRBV12-4
cdr3_aa: CASSQVAGDGDQPQHF; cdr3_nt: TGTGCCAGCAGCCAAGTGGCGGGGGACGGGGATCAGCCCCAGCATTTT; j_call: TRBJ1-5; cdr3_length: 16; d_call: NA; clone_size: few; v_call: TRBV4-2
cdr3_aa: CASSLRAAVNSPLHF; cdr3_nt: TGCGCCAGCAGCTTGAGGGCCGCTGTTAATTCACCCCTCCACTTT; j_call: TRBJ1-6; cdr3_length: 15; d_call: NA; clone_size: many; v_call: TRBV5-1
cdr3_aa: CASRRESDTGELFF; cdr3_nt: TGTGCCAGCAGGCGGGAGTCCGACACCGGGGAGCTGTTTTTT; j_call: TRBJ2-2; cdr3_length: 14; d_call: TRBD2; clone_size: NA; v_call: TRBV12-3/TRBV12-4
cdr3_aa: CASSLRGSPYSNQPQHF; cdr3_nt: TGTGCCAGCAGTTTAAGAGGGAGCCCCTATAGCAATCAGCCCCAGCATTTT; j_call: TRBJ1-5; cdr3_length: 17; d_call: NA; clone_size: many; v_call: TRBV12-3/TRBV12-4
cdr3_aa: CASSPGGELFF; cdr3_nt: TGTGCCAGCAGCCCTGGCGGGGAGCTGTTTTTT; j_call: TRBJ2-2; cdr3_length: 11; d_call: NA; clone_size: many; v_call: TRBV7-9
cdr3_aa: CSARGDAGGSSYNEQFF; cdr3_nt: TGCAGTGCTAGGGGAGATGCAGGGGGAAGCTCCTACAATGAGCAGTTCTTC; j_call: TRBJ2-1; cdr3_length: 17; d_call: TRBD1; clone_size: NA; v_call: TRBV20-1
cdr3_aa: CSADLLAGSTDTQYF; cdr3_nt: TGCAGTGCCGACCTACTAGCGGGGAGCACAGATACGCAGTATTTT; j_call: TRBJ2-3; cdr3_length: 15; d_call: TRBD2; clone_size: NA; v_call: TRBV20-1
cdr3_aa: CSVGGASNEKLFF; cdr3_nt: TGCAGTGTGGGGGGGGCAAGTAATGAAAAACTGTTTTTT; j_call: TRBJ1-4; cdr3_length: 13; d_call: NA; clone_size: NA; v_call: TRBV20-1
cdr3_aa: CASSFIRDRGYEQYF; cdr3_nt: TGTGCCAGCAGTTTCATCCGGGACAGGGGCTACGAGCAGTACTTC; j_call: TRBJ2-7; cdr3_length: 15; d_call: TRBD1; clone_size: few; v_call: TRBV27
cdr3_aa: CSASGPRGGSYNEQFF; cdr3_nt: TGCAGTGCTAGCGGACCGCGAGGGGGATCATACAATGAGCAGTTCTTC; j_call: TRBJ2-1; cdr3_length: 16; d_call: NA; clone_size: NA; v_call: TRBV20-1
cdr3_aa: CASSLETKDTQYF; cdr3_nt: TGCGCCAGCAGCTTGGAGACCAAAGATACGCAGTATTTT; j_call: TRBJ2-3; cdr3_length: 13; d_call: NA; clone_size: NA; v_call: TRBV5-1
cdr3_aa: CASSLKGELAGGPHYEQYF; cdr3_nt: TGTGCCAGCAGCTTAAAGGGTGAACTAGCGGGAGGACCGCACTACGAGCAGTACTTC; j_call: TRBJ2-7; cdr3_length: 19; d_call: TRBD2; clone_size: few; v_call: TRBV11-2
cdr3_aa: CSAAWGTDTQYF; cdr3_nt: TGCAGCGCCGCGTGGGGCACAGATACGCAGTATTTT; j_call: TRBJ2-3; cdr3_length: 12; d_call: NA; clone_size: many; v_call: TRBV29-1
cdr3_aa: CSVARGDKLYF; cdr3_nt: TGCAGCGTTGCACGCGGGGACAAGTTATACTTC; j_call: TRBJ2-5; cdr3_length: 11; d_call: NA; clone_size: many; v_call: TRBV29-1
cdr3_aa: CSARDFADPYEQYF; cdr3_nt: TGCAGTGCTAGAGATTTTGCAGATCCCTACGAGCAGTACTTC; j_call: TRBJ2-7; cdr3_length: 14; d_call: NA; clone_size: few; v_call: TRBV20-1
cdr3_aa: CASSLRLGGENGYTF; cdr3_nt: TGTGCCAGCAGCTTACGTCTAGGGGGAGAGAATGGCTACACCTTC; j_call: TRBJ1-2; cdr3_length: 15; d_call: NA; clone_size: NA; v_call: TRBV7-9
cdr3_aa: CASSLPHTGMNTEAFF; cdr3_nt: TGTGCCAGCTCACTGCCACATACGGGGATGAACACTGAAGCTTTCTTT; j_call: TRBJ1-1; cdr3_length: 16; d_call: NA; clone_size: NA; v_call: TRBV18
cdr3_aa: CASSSTGGPGNTIYF; cdr3_nt: TGCGCCAGCAGCTCCACAGGGGGCCCTGGAAACACCATATATTTT; j_call: TRBJ1-3; cdr3_length: 15; d_call: TRBD1; clone_size: NA; v_call: TRBV5-1
cdr3_aa: CASSGYRVTSSGANVLTF; cdr3_nt: TGTGCCAGCAGCGGGTACAGGGTTACTAGCTCTGGGGCCAACGTCCTGACTTTC; j_call: TRBJ2-6; cdr3_length: 18; d_call: NA; clone_size: NA; v_call: TRBV9
cdr3_aa: CSATGSTGGDQPQHF; cdr3_nt: TGCAGTGCTACTGGTTCGACAGGGGGCGATCAGCCCCAGCATTTT; j_call: TRBJ1-5; cdr3_length: 15; d_call: TRBD1; clone_size: NA; v_call: TRBV20-1
cdr3_aa: CASSLEQASSYEQYF; cdr3_nt: TGCGCCAGCAGCTTGGAACAGGCAAGCTCCTACGAGCAGTACTTC; j_call: TRBJ2-7; cdr3_length: 15; d_call: NA; clone_size: NA; v_call: TRBV5-1
cdr3_aa: CSAPRTRSTDTQYF; cdr3_nt: TGCAGTGCTCCCCGGACACGTAGCACAGATACGCAGTATTTT; j_call: TRBJ2-3; cdr3_length: 14; d_call: NA; clone_size: many; v_call: TRBV20-1
cdr3_aa: CASSSDRGVTEAFF; cdr3_nt: TGTGCCAGCAGCTCAGACAGGGGGGTGACTGAAGCTTTCTTT; j_call: TRBJ1-1; cdr3_length: 14; d_call: TRBD1; clone_size: few; v_call: TRBV7-2
cdr3_aa: CASSETGAFSGNTIYF; cdr3_nt: TGCGCCAGCAGTGAGACAGGAGCCTTCTCTGGAAACACCATATATTTT; j_call: TRBJ1-3; cdr3_length: 16; d_call: NA; clone_size: NA; v_call: TRBV10-2
cdr3_aa: CATEKGETGEERAYEQYF; cdr3_nt: TGTGCCACTGAAAAGGGTGAGACAGGGGAAGAACGGGCCTACGAGCAGTACTTC; j_call: TRBJ2-7; cdr3_length: 18; d_call: NA; clone_size: NA; v_call: TRBV21-1
cdr3_aa: CASSLLGGGPQHF; cdr3_nt: TGTGCCAGCAGTTTGTTAGGTGGAGGGCCCCAGCATTTT; j_call: TRBJ1-5; cdr3_length: 13; d_call: NA; clone_size: few; v_call: TRBV12-3/TRBV12-4
cdr3_aa: CSVLGTGFNQPQHF; cdr3_nt: TGCAGCGTTCTAGGGACAGGCTTCAATCAGCCCCAGCATTTT; j_call: TRBJ1-5; cdr3_length: 14; d_call: TRBD1; clone_size: few; v_call: TRBV29-1
cdr3_aa: CSASFYPEQYF; cdr3_nt: TGCAGTGCTAGTTTTTATCCCGAGCAGTACTTC; j_call: TRBJ2-7; cdr3_length: 11; d_call: NA; clone_size: many; v_call: TRBV20-1
cdr3_aa: CASSRQGVNYGYTF; cdr3_nt: TGTGCCAGCAGCCGACAGGGGGTAAACTATGGCTACACCTTC; j_call: TRBJ1-2; cdr3_length: 14; d_call: TRBD1; clone_size: few; v_call: TRBV6-1
cdr3_aa: CASSFNRGQETQYF; cdr3_nt: TGCGCCAGCAGCTTCAACAGGGGGCAAGAGACCCAGTACTTC; j_call: TRBJ2-5; cdr3_length: 14; d_call: TRBD1; clone_size: many; v_call: TRBV5-1
cdr3_aa: CTICRTGTGGGGRNTEAFF; cdr3_nt: TGTACCATCTGTCGAACCGGGACAGGGGGCGGCGGTCGGAACACTGAAGCTTTCTTT; j_call: TRBJ1-1; cdr3_length: 19; d_call: TRBD1; clone_size: once; v_call: TRBV2
cdr3_aa: CASSLLAGKTDTQYF; cdr3_nt: TGTGCCAGCAGCTTGCTAGCAGGGAAAACAGATACGCAGTATTTT; j_call: TRBJ2-3; cdr3_length: 15; d_call: NA; clone_size: NA; v_call: TRBV5-4
cdr3_aa: CASGFQGAASARGELFF; cdr3_nt: TGTGCCAGCGGATTCCAGGGGGCGGCTTCTGCCCGCGGGGAGCTGTTTTTT; j_call: TRBJ2-2; cdr3_length: 17; d_call: TRBD1; clone_size: many; v_call: TRBV6-1
cdr3_aa: CATSDPAGSSYEQYF; cdr3_nt: TGTGCCACCAGTGACCCTGCTGGCTCCTCCTACGAGCAGTACTTC; j_call: TRBJ2-7; cdr3_length: 15; d_call: NA; clone_size: NA; v_call: TRBV24-1
cdr3_aa: CASSSAGAGGGNTIYF; cdr3_nt: TGTGCCAGCAGCTCGGCAGGCGCCGGTGGGGGGAACACCATATATTTT; j_call: TRBJ1-3; cdr3_length: 16; d_call: NA; clone_size: few; v_call: TRBV7-8
cdr3_aa: CASSLGVSNTEAFF; cdr3_nt: TGTGCCAGCAGTTTAGGGGTCTCGAACACTGAAGCTTTCTTT; j_call: TRBJ1-1; cdr3_length: 14; d_call: NA; clone_size: many; v_call: TRBV12-3/TRBV12-4
cdr3_aa: CASSRGQPMNTGELFF; cdr3_nt: TGCGCCAGCAGCCGCGGACAGCCGATGAACACCGGGGAGCTGTTTTTT; j_call: TRBJ2-2; cdr3_length: 16; d_call: NA; clone_size: NA; v_call: TRBV4-3
cdr3_aa: CASSRRTGRVNEQFF; cdr3_nt: TGTGCCAGCAGCAGGAGGACAGGGCGGGTAAATGAGCAGTTCTTC; j_call: TRBJ2-1; cdr3_length: 15; d_call: TRBD1; clone_size: few; v_call: TRBV7-2
cdr3_aa: CSANGDSYEQYF; cdr3_nt: TGCAGTGCTAATGGGGACAGCTACGAGCAGTACTTC; j_call: TRBJ2-7; cdr3_length: 12; d_call: TRBD1; clone_size: NA; v_call: TRBV20-1
cdr3_aa: CASSRIADRGGYTF; cdr3_nt: TGTGCCAGCAGCAGAATAGCCGACAGAGGTGGCTACACCTTC; j_call: TRBJ1-2; cdr3_length: 14; d_call: NA; clone_size: few; v_call: TRBV11-1
cdr3_aa: CASSPGLVRGDTQYF; cdr3_nt: TGTGCCAGCTCACCGGGACTAGTCAGAGGAGATACGCAGTATTTT; j_call: TRBJ2-3; cdr3_length: 15; d_call: TRBD2; clone_size: few; v_call: TRBV18
cdr3_aa: CASSLRRASGGGETQYF; cdr3_nt: TGTGCCAGCAGCCTGCGAAGAGCTAGCGGGGGTGGAGAGACCCAGTACTTC; j_call: TRBJ2-5; cdr3_length: 17; d_call: TRBD2; clone_size: few; v_call: TRBV7-2
cdr3_aa: CASSSPIANTEAFF; cdr3_nt: TGTGCCAGCAGTTCTCCGATCGCGAACACTGAAGCTTTCTTT; j_call: TRBJ1-1; cdr3_length: 14; d_call: NA; clone_size: few; v_call: TRBV6-2/TRBV6-3
cdr3_aa: CAINSGTGDNQPQHF; cdr3_nt: TGTGCCATCAACTCCGGGACAGGAGACAATCAGCCCCAGCATTTT; j_call: TRBJ1-5; cdr3_length: 15; d_call: TRBD1; clone_size: many; v_call: TRBV10-3